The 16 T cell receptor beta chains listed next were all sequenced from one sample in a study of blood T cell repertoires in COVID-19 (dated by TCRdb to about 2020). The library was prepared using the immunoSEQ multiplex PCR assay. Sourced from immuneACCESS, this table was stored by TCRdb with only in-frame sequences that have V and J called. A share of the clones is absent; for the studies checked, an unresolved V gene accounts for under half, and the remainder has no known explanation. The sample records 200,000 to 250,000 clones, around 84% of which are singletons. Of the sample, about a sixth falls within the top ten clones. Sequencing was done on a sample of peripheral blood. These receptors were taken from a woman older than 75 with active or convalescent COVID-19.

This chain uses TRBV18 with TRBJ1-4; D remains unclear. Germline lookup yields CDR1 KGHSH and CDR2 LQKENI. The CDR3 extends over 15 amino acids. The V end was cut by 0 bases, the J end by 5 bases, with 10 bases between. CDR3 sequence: CASSPPQGRNEKLFF. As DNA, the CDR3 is TGTGCCAGCTCACCACCCCAAGGGAGGAATGAAAAACTGTTTTTT.

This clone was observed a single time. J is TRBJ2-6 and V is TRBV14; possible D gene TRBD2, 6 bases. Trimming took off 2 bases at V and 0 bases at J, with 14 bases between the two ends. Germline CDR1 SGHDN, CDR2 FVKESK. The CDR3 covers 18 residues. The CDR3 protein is CASSQWRGRGSGANVLTF. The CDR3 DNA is TGTGCCAGCAGCCAATGGAGGGGCCGAGGCTCTGGGGCCAACGTCCTGACTTTC.

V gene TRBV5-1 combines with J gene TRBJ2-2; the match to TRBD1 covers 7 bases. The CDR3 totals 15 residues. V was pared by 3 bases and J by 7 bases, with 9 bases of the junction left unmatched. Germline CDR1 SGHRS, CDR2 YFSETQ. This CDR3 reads CASSSTTGESGELFF. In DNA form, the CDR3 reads TGCGCCAGCAGCTCGACAACAGGGGAAAGCGGGGAGCTGTTTTTT.

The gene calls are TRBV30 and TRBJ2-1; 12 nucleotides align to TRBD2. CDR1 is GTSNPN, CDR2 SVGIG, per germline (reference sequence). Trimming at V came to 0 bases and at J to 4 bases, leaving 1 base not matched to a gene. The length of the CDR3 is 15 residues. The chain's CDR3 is CAWSVLAGGYNEQFF. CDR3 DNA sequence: TGTGCCTGGAGTGTCCTAGCGGGGGGGTACAATGAGCAGTTCTTC.

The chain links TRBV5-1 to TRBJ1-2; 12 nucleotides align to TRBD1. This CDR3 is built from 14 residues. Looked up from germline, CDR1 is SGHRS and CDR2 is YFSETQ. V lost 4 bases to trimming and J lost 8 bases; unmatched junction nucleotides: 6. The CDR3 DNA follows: TGCGCCAGCAGCCCGGGACAGGGGGCGAGCGGCTACACCTTC. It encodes CASSPGQGASGYTF.

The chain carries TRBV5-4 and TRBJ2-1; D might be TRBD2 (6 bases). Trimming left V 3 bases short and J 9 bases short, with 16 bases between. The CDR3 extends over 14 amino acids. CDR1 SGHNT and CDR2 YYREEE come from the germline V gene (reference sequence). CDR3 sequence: CASSSPEGLSEQFF. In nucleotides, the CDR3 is TGTGCCAGCAGCTCCCCGGAGGGCCTAAGTGAGCAGTTCTTC.

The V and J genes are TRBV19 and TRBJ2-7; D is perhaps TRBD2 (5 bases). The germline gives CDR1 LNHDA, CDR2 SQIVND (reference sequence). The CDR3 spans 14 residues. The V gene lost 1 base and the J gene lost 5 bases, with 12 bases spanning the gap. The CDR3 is CASSIGGSINEQYF. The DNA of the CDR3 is TGTGCCAGTAGTATAGGAGGGAGCATAAACGAGCAGTACTTC.

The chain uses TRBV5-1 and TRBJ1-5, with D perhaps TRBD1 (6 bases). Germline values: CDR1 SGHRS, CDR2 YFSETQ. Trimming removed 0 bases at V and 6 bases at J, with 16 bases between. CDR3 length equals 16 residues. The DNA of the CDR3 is TGCGCCAGCAGCTTGGGGGCTACAGGGTTGGGTCAGCCCCAGCATTTT. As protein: CASSLGATGLGQPQHF. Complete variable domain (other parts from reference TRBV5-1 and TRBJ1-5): KAGVTQTPRYLIKTRGQQVTLSCSPISGHRSVSWYQQTPGQGLQFLFEYFSETQRNKGNFPGRFSGRQFSNSRSEMNVSTLELGDSALYLCASSLGATGLGQPQHFGDGTRLSIL.

CDR3 loop: CASSEGGEQYF. The CDR3 DNA reads TGTGCCAGCAGTGAAGGCGGCGAGCAGTACTTC. V usage is TRBV6-1 and J usage is TRBJ2-7; D remains ambiguous. The CDR3 is 11 amino acids. V dropped 1 base and J dropped 6 bases, with 4 bases sitting between them. CDR1 is MNHNS and CDR2 is SASEGT in the germline V gene.

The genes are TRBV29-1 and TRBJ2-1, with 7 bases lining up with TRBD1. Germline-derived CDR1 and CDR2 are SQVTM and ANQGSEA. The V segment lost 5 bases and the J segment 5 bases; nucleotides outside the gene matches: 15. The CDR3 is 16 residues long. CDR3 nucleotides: TGCAGCGTTTCTGGAAGTCGGGACAGCGCCCACAATGAGCAGTTCTTC. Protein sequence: CSVSGSRDSAHNEQFF.

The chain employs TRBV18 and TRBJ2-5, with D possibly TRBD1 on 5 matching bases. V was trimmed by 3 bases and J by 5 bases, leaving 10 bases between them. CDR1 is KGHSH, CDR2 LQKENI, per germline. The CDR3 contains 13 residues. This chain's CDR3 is CASSPDIGETQYF. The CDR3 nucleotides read TGTGCCAGCTCACCGGACATCGGGGAGACCCAGTACTTC. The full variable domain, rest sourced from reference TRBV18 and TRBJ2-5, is NAGVMQNPRHLVRRRGQEARLRCSPMKGHSHVYWYRQLPEEGLKFMVYLQKENIIDESGMPKERFSAEFPKEGPSILRIQQVVRGDSAAYFCASSPDIGETQYFGPGTRLLVL.

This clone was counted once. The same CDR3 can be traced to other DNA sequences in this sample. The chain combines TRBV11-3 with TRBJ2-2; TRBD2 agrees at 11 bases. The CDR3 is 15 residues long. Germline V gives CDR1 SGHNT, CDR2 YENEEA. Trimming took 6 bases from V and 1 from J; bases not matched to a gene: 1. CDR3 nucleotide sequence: TGTGCCAGCAGAGGGACTAGCGGGAACACCGGGGAGCTGTTTTTT. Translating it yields CASRGTSGNTGELFF.

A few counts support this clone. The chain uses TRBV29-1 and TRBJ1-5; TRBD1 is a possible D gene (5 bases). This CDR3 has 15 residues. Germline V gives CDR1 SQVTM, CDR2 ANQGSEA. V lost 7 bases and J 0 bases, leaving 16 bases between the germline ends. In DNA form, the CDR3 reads TGCAGCGCAAGAATTGGGACTTCTAGCAATCAGCCCCAGCATTTT. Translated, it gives CSARIGTSSNQPQHF.

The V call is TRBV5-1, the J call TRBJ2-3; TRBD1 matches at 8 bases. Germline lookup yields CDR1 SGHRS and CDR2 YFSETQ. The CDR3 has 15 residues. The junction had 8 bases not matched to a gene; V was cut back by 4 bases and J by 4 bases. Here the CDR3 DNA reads TGCGCCAGCAGCCCCAACAGGGGGGATCCAGATACGCAGTATTTT. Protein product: CASSPNRGDPDTQYF.

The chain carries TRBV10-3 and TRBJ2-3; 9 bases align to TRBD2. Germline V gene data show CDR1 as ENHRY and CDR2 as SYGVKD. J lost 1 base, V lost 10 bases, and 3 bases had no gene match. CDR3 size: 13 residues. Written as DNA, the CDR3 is TGTGCCACCAAGCGGGAGGGCACAGATACGCAGTATTTT. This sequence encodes CATKREGTDTQYF.

The CDR3 DNA reads as TGTGCCAGCAGCCCACGGCGTACACAGGGGGACGGCTATGGCTACACCTTC. This codes for CASSPRRTQGDGYGYTF. This chain uses TRBV3-1 (or the pseudogene TRBV3-2) with TRBJ1-2; 8 bases match TRBD1. The CDR3 has 17 residues. CDR1 is LGHDT, CDR2 YNNKEL, per germline (reference sequence). J was trimmed by 4 bases and V by 4 bases; bases with no gene match: 14.